Listed below are T cell receptor beta chains from one sample, sequenced in a study of technical replicates of blood from a handful of donors. Sequenced by immunoSEQ multiplex PCR; TCRdb stores in-frame clones only, minus some. The sample includes about 68,000 clones, 95% to 97% seen only once; the top ten take approximately 0.3%. The sample taken for sequencing was T cells isolated from PBMCs. Receptors were obtained from a human donor in good health. Each CDR3 is given with its conserved first and last residue. The D gene is left open where the match is weak. For some rows the clone size is stated as once, few or many, or as a class when expanded; others skip it.

TRBD2	TRBV5-1	once	TRBJ2-1	TGCGCCAGCAGGAGTGGGGGGGGAGGAGAGCAGTTCTTC	CASRSGGGGEQFF
TRBD2	TRBV7-6	few	TRBJ2-5	TGTGCCAGCAGCTTACCTACTAGCGGAGTCCAAGAGACCCAGTACTTC	CASSLPTSGVQETQYF
TRBD2	TRBV19	-	TRBJ2-1	TGTGCCAGTAGTATAAGACTAGCGGACTACAATGAGCAGTTCTTC	CASSIRLADYNEQFF
TRBD1	TRBV5-6	-	TRBJ2-3	TGTGCCAGCAGCTTGCAAAGGGGGCGTAGCACAGATACGCAGTATTTT	CASSLQRGRSTDTQYF
TRBD2	TRBV11-2	-	TRBJ2-5	TGTGCCAGCAGCTTAGCTAGCGGGAGAACGGAGGAGACCCAGTACTTC	CASSLASGRTEETQYF
TRBD1	TRBV27	-	TRBJ1-3	TGTGCCAGCAGTTCCCCGGGACAGGGAAACACCATATATTTT	CASSSPGQGNTIYF
TRBD2	TRBV11-3	-	TRBJ2-1	TGTGCCAGCAGCTTTCCTAGCGGCCATGAGCAGTTCTTC	CASSFPSGHEQFF
-	TRBV5-1	-	TRBJ2-6	TGCGCCAGCAGCCAGGACACTGGGGCCAACGTCCTGACTTTC	CASSQDTGANVLTF
-	TRBV5-1	-	TRBJ1-2	TGCGCCAGCAGCAGCGGGGGATTGGGTATCGACGATCTCTATGGCTACACCTTC	CASSSGGLGIDDLYGYTF
-	TRBV6-1	-	TRBJ2-7	TGTGCCAGCGGGGCAGGCCATACCTACGAGCAGTACTTC	CASGAGHTYEQYF
-	TRBV2	-	TRBJ2-3	TGTGCCAGCGGGAGACAGTATTTT	CASGRQYF
TRBD1	TRBV28	-	TRBJ2-2	TGTGCCAGCAGTACCCGTACAGGGGGCCACGGGGAGCTGTTTTTT	CASSTRTGGHGELFF
-	TRBV6-5	-	TRBJ1-1	TGTGCCAGCAGTTACTCCCAGAACACTGAAGCTTTCTTT	CASSYSQNTEAFF
TRBD2	TRBV9	-	TRBJ2-1	TGTGCCAGCAGCGTAGGTAGCGGGAGGGTCGATGAGCAGTTCTTC	CASSVGSGRVDEQFF
TRBD2	TRBV25-1	-	TRBJ2-7	TGTGCCAGCAGTGTAGCGGGTTCCTACGAGCAGTACTTC	CASSVAGSYEQYF
TRBD1	TRBV2	-	TRBJ2-7	TGTGCCAGCAGTGCCTGGGACAGCACCTACGAGCAGTACTTC	CASSAWDSTYEQYF
TRBD2	TRBV11-2	-	TRBJ2-1	TGTGCCAGCAGCTTCGCGGGGGGCAGTGAGCAGTTCTTC	CASSFAGGSEQFF
TRBD2	TRBV7-9	-	TRBJ2-7	TGTGCCAGCAGCTTACCGAACGGGAGGGCCTTCTACGAGCAGTACTTC	CASSLPNGRAFYEQYF
-	TRBV30	-	TRBJ1-4	TGTGCCTGGGGCCACGAGGCAGTCCTTAATGAAAAACTGTTTTTT	CAWGHEAVLNEKLFF
-	TRBV11-2	-	TRBJ1-2	TGTGCCAGCAGCCGTAGACAGACCCAAAACCGCTGTACCTTC	CASSRRQTQNRCTF
TRBD2	TRBV18	-	TRBJ2-3	TGTGCCAGCTCACCGATAGGACTAGCAAGTCATACAGATACGCAGTATTTT	CASSPIGLASHTDTQYF
-	TRBV6-5	-	TRBJ1-4	TGTGCCAGCAGTTACGATTTCGCACAGGGAGATGAAAAACTGTTTTTT	CASSYDFAQGDEKLFF
TRBD2	TRBV5-1	-	TRBJ2-5	TGCGCCAGCAGCTTGGAAGGGACTAGAGGGGAGACCCAGTACTTC	CASSLEGTRGETQYF
TRBD1	TRBV19	-	TRBJ2-7	TGTGCCAGTAGTTCGACAGGGGTTACCTACGAGCAGTACTTC	CASSSTGVTYEQYF
TRBD2	TRBV4-1	-	TRBJ2-3	TGCGCCAGCAGCCAGGGGGCTAGCGGGGGCAGAGGGCATACGCAGTATTTT	CASSQGASGGRGHTQYF
TRBD2	TRBV27	-	TRBJ2-7	TGTGCCAGCAGTTTCTTTCCCCGACTAGCGGGAAGTGAGCAGTACTTC	CASSFFPRLAGSEQYF
-	TRBV6-1	-	TRBJ2-3	TGTGCCAGCAGTGAAAACTTAGGAGCGGGCACAGATACGCAGTATTTT	CASSENLGAGTDTQYF
TRBD1	TRBV5-1	once	TRBJ2-7	TGCGCCAGCAGCCTGGAGCCCCTGGACAGGGAATCCTACGAGCAGTACTTC	CASSLEPLDRESYEQYF
TRBD1	TRBV2	-	TRBJ2-7	TGTGCCAGCGGACAGGGGGCGATCTCCTACGAGCAGTACTTC	CASGQGAISYEQYF
-	TRBV4-3	-	TRBJ1-5	TGCGCCAGCAGCCAAGAATTGGCAGACAATCAGCCCCAGCATTTT	CASSQELADNQPQHF
TRBD1	TRBV20-1	-	TRBJ1-2	TGCAGTGCTAGAGATGCGGACAGGGAAACCTTC	CSARDADRETF
TRBD2	TRBV5-1	once	TRBJ2-7	TGCGCCAGCAGCTTGGAGCGGGAGCTCAACGAGCAGTACTTC	CASSLERELNEQYF
-	TRBV29-1	-	TRBJ2-1	TGCAGCGTTGATTTGAAGGACACCCCTCTCAATGAGCAGTTCTTC	CSVDLKDTPLNEQFF
-	TRBV4-2	-	TRBJ2-5	TGTGCCAGCAGCCAAGTAACAGGGTCGGAGACCCAGTACTTC	CASSQVTGSETQYF
-	TRBV29-1	-	TRBJ1-1	TGCAGCGTTCTCCAGGGGAACACTGAAGCTTTCTTT	CSVLQGNTEAFF
TRBD1	TRBV23-1	-	TRBJ1-3	TGCGCCAGCAGTCTAAAATCATGGGACAGGGGCCGACTAGAGGAAAACACCATATATTTT	CASSLKSWDRGRLEENTIYF
TRBD1	TRBV15	-	TRBJ1-1	TGTGCCACCCAGACAGGGATGAACACTGAAGCTTTCTTT	CATQTGMNTEAFF
-	TRBV28	-	TRBJ1-1	TGTGCCAGCAGTTTTATGAGACAGGTGACAAGGGGCCCTGAAGCTTTCTTT	CASSFMRQVTRGPEAFF